The next 28 T cell receptor beta chains were all read from a single sample in a study of long-term antiretroviral therapy in people with HIV. Run at survey level, the immunoSEQ assay was version v3.0. Some clones are missing from TCRdb's copy, which holds only in-frame ones; the method was immunoSEQ multiplex PCR. The table lists around 2,500 clones, 79% of them singletons, with around 9.4% in the top ten. The specimen comprised unsorted PBMCs, sampled 0.4 years before starting antiretroviral therapy. The receptors stem from a woman aged 40 to 50 with HIV.

This CDR3 reads CASSQVLRLAGGDEQFF. CDR3 coding DNA: TGCGCCAGCAGCCAAGTCCTTAGACTAGCGGGAGGCGATGAGCAGTTCTTC. The V gene is TRBV4-1, the J gene TRBJ2-1; 13 bases fit TRBD2. The CDR3 contains 17 residues. V was clipped by 1 base and J by 8 bases; unmatched bases: 8. The germline gives CDR1 MGHRA, CDR2 YSYEKL.

The V and J genes are TRBV18 and TRBJ1-3; 9 bases match TRBD1. J lost 0 bases, V lost 2 bases, and 8 bases had no gene match. This CDR3 is built from 18 residues. Per the germline V gene, CDR1 is KGHSH and CDR2 is LQKENI. The CDR3 region has the DNA TGTGCCAGCTCACCAAACCCCGGGACAGGGAACTCTGGAAACACCATATATTTT. It specifies CASSPNPGTGNSGNTIYF.

The V call is TRBV13, the J call TRBJ1-1; TRBD1 might be the D (5 bases). The CDR3 extends over 14 amino acids. Trimming removed 5 bases from V and 7 bases from J, with 17 bases in between. In germline, CDR1 is PRHDT, CDR2 FYEKMQ (reference sequence). CDR3 protein: CASSPSLLGLEAFF. The CDR3 nucleotides are TGTGCCAGCAGCCCTAGTCTCTTGGGGCTTGAAGCTTTCTTT.

The V gene is TRBV7-9, the J gene TRBJ1-2; D call uncertain. CDR1 and CDR2 from the germline V gene are SEHNR and FQNEAQ (reference sequence). This CDR3 is built from 13 residues. The V gene lost 5 bases and the J gene lost 1 base, with 8 bases spanning the gap. The CDR3 here is CASSDGNNYGYTF. For the CDR3, the DNA is TGTGCCAGCAGCGATGGAAATAACTATGGCTACACCTTC. The full variable domain, its missing parts supplied by reference TRBV7-9 and TRBJ1-2, is DTGVSQNPRHKITKRGQNVTFRCDPISEHNRLYWYRQTLGQGPEFLTYFQNEAQLEKSRLLSDRFSAERPKGSFSTLEIQRTEQGDSAMYLCASSDGNNYGYTFGSGTRLTVV.

This clone was picked up one time. The rearrangement joins TRBV21-1 to TRBJ1-2. TRBV21-1 is a recognized pseudogene. The CDR3 is made up of 14 amino acids. The CDR3 nucleotides read TGTGCCAGCAGCAAAAAATTTTTCGACTATGGCTACACCTTC. It translates to CASSKKFFDYGYTF.

The chain joins TRBV11-2 to TRBJ2-7; no clear D. The CDR3 is 11 residues long. The V and J ends lost 6 bases and 5 bases respectively, with 8 bases between them. Germline V gene data show CDR1 as SGHAT and CDR2 as FQNNGV. This CDR3 is CASRSGHEQYF. The CDR3 coding sequence is TGTGCCAGCAGGTCTGGTCACGAGCAGTACTTC. The variable domain in full, with the rest retrieved from reference TRBV11-2 and TRBJ2-7, is EAGVAQSPRYKIIEKRQSVAFWCNPISGHATLYWYQQILGQGPKLLIQFQNNGVVDDSQLPKDRFSAERLKGVDSTLKIQPAKLEDSAVYLCASRSGHEQYFGPGTRLTVT.

The table lists this clone with a few counts. J is TRBJ2-7 and V is TRBV6-6, with D possibly matching TRBD2 (7 bases). The CDR3 sequence is 16 residues long. Trimming pared 2 bases from V and 4 bases from J, leaving 18 bases between. Germline V gives CDR1 MNHNY, CDR2 SVGAGI (reference sequence). The CDR3 here is CASSYDFGGGGYEQYF. Here the CDR3 DNA reads TGTGCCAGCAGTTACGACTTTGGGGGAGGGGGTTACGAGCAGTACTTC.

The chain combines TRBV5-6 with TRBJ2-3; unclear D gene. CDR1 and CDR2 (germline): SGHDT, YYEEEE. This CDR3 contains 12 residues. The V end lost 4 bases, the J end lost 3 bases, and 6 bases lay between the germline ends. Here the CDR3 reads CASSRFTDTQYF. The CDR3 coding sequence is TGTGCCAGCAGCCGTTTTACAGATACGCAGTATTTT.

This chain connects TRBV27 to TRBJ2-7; D not resolved. The CDR3 extends over 11 amino acids. Trimming took 7 bases from V and 7 from J, leaving 11 bases between them. The V gene's germline CDR1 is MNHEY and CDR2 SMNVEV (reference sequence). CDR3 bases: TGTGCCAGCACCAACCATGGGGAGCAGTACTTC. As protein: CASTNHGEQYF.

This clone was counted between two and nine times. The chain combines TRBV2 with TRBJ2-2; weak D call: TRBD1 (6 bases). Trimming left V 9 bases short and J 3 bases short, with 23 bases between. The CDR3 totals 17 residues. In germline, CDR1 is SNHLY, CDR2 FYNNEI. The CDR3 bases are TGTGCCAGTTATACTGGGGCCTTTCACAGGGACACCGGGGAGCTGTTTTTT. It translates to CASYTGAFHRDTGELFF. The whole variable domain, remainder taken from reference TRBV2 and TRBJ2-2, is EPEVTQTPSHQVTQMGQEVILRCVPISNHLYFYWYRQILGQKVEFLVSFYNNEISEKSEIFDDQFSVERPDGSNFTLKIRSTKLEDSAMYFCASYTGAFHRDTGELFFGEGSRLTVL.

The rearrangement uses TRBV28 and TRBJ1-3; 8 bases align to TRBD1. From germline, CDR1 is MDHEN and CDR2 SYDVKM. This CDR3 contains 15 residues. Trimming at V came to 8 bases and at J to 8 bases, leaving 14 bases not matched to a gene. The CDR3 DNA reads TGTGCCAGCTACGGGGGGGACGGACAGGGCTACACCATATATTTT. This encodes CASYGGDGQGYTIYF.

This chain joins TRBV27 and TRBJ1-1; maybe TRBD1 (5 bases). Germline CDR1 is MNHEY and CDR2 is SMNVEV (reference sequence). The CDR3 runs 14 residues. Trimming shortened V by 6 bases and J by 4 bases, and 15 bases separated the two germline ends. Here the CDR3 reads CASSSGTTTTEAFF. The CDR3 DNA is TGTGCCAGCAGCTCCGGGACCACCACCACTGAAGCTTTCTTT.

V and J are TRBV7-9 and TRBJ2-7; D could derive from TRBD1 or TRBD2 (5 bases each). Trimming took off 3 bases at V and 5 bases at J, with 14 bases between the two ends. This CDR3 contains 14 residues. Germline CDR1 reads SEHNR; CDR2 reads FQNEAQ (reference sequence). DNA for the CDR3: TGTGCCAGCAGCTTTCGACGGGACCCACACGAGCAGTACTTC. It yields the protein CASSFRRDPHEQYF.

This clone was observed a few times. The chain uses TRBV6-1 and TRBJ1-5; unclear D gene. CDR1 is MNHNS, CDR2 SASEGT, per germline. CDR3 size: 13 residues. V gave up 1 base and J gave up 6 bases, with 7 bases separating them. The chain's CDR3 is CASSEDISQPQHF. The CDR3, as DNA: TGTGCCAGCAGTGAAGATATTAGTCAGCCCCAGCATTTT.

The chain uses TRBV21-1 and TRBJ2-4. TRBV21-1 represents a pseudogene. The CDR3 totals 14 residues. CDR3 amino acids: CARRGKLAKNIQYF. Here the CDR3 DNA reads TGTGCCAGACGTGGGAAGCTAGCCAAAAACATTCAGTACTTC.

The gene calls are TRBV14 and TRBJ2-7; TRBD1 might be the D (6 bases). The V gene lost 4 bases and the J gene lost 5 bases, with 24 bases spanning the gap. Germline V CDR1 and CDR2: SGHDN, FVKESK. CDR3 length equals 17 residues. CDR3 coding DNA: TGTGCCAGCAGCCTCAGGGGCCGGTCTTATATCCAGGACGAGCAGTACTTC. Translation gives CASSLRGRSYIQDEQYF.

This chain uses TRBV7-9 with TRBJ1-1, with D perhaps matching TRBD1 (5 bases). The V gene's germline CDR1 is SEHNR and CDR2 FQNEAQ (reference sequence). The CDR3 sequence is 14 residues long. Trimming cost V 4 bases and J 6 bases, with 15 bases left between them. The CDR3 loop reads CASSWTNLRSEAFF. The CDR3 DNA sequence: TGTGCCAGCAGCTGGACAAATTTAAGGTCTGAAGCTTTCTTT.

This clone has only a few counts. CDR3 protein: CASSPGVERGEKLFF. In DNA, the CDR3 is TGTGCCAGCAGTCCAGGAGTGGAAAGAGGTGAAAAACTGTTTTTT. V usage is TRBV7-8 and J usage is TRBJ1-4; D is unresolved. The CDR3 length is 15 residues. Trimming cost V 6 bases and J 7 bases, with 18 bases left between them. Looked up from germline, CDR1 is SGHVS and CDR2 is FQNEAQ.

Note on this clone: The germline gene is not matched at one end of the junction; a read error may be the cause. This chain connects TRBV27 to TRBJ1-2; the D gene is possibly TRBD1 (5 bases). In germline, CDR1 is MNHEY, CDR2 SMNVEV (reference sequence). This CDR3 has 15 amino acids. The CDR3 nucleotides read TGTGCCAGCGGTTTCACAGCGGGGCAGGGCTATGGCTACACCTTC. Translation gives CASGFTAGQGYGYTF.

The gene calls are TRBV2 and TRBJ2-7, with a tentative D call TRBD2 (5 bases). Germline loops: CDR1 SNHLY, CDR2 FYNNEI. The V end was cut by 7 bases, the J end by 2 bases, with 12 bases between. The CDR3 totals 13 residues. The CDR3 region has the DNA TGTGCCAGCAACGGGGAAGTGGCCTACGAGCAGTACTTC. This encodes CASNGEVAYEQYF. Based on the CDR3 plus reference TRBV2 and TRBJ2-7, the full variable domain is EPEVTQTPSHQVTQMGQEVILRCVPISNHLYFYWYRQILGQKVEFLVSFYNNEISEKSEIFDDQFSVERPDGSNFTLKIRSTKLEDSAMYFCASNGEVAYEQYFGPGTRLTVT.

This chain joins TRBV4-1 and TRBJ2-2; D call uncertain. The CDR3 contains 13 residues. V shed 0 bases and J shed 7 bases, with 6 bases lying between them. The germline V gene encodes CDR1 MGHRA and CDR2 YSYEKL. The CDR3 nucleotides read TGCGCCAGCAGCCAAGATTTGTTCGGGGAGCTGTTTTTT. Its translation is CASSQDLFGELFF.

This clone has a handful of counts. The chain recombines TRBV7-2 with TRBJ1-1; D is possibly TRBD1 (5 bases). The CDR3 spans 14 residues. From germline, CDR1 is SGHTA and CDR2 FQGNSA. Trimming cost V 3 bases and J 4 bases, with 12 bases left between them. CDR3 amino acids: CASSFLGVGTEAFF. DNA for the CDR3: TGTGCCAGCAGCTTTTTAGGGGTGGGCACTGAAGCTTTCTTT.

This clone showed up just once. DNA of the CDR3: TGTGCCAGCAGCCAAGAAGGGCACGGGCCGAGCTCCTACGAGCAGTACTTC. This gives the protein CASSQEGHGPSSYEQYF. The chain is built from TRBV4-2 and TRBJ2-7; no definite D call. Trimming removed 0 bases from V and 0 bases from J, with 15 bases in between. The CDR3 is 17 amino acids. In germline, CDR1 is LGHNA, CDR2 YNFKEQ.

A single count supports this clone. The chain is built from TRBV29-1 and TRBJ1-1, with D unclear. The V gene lost 2 bases and the J gene lost 5 bases, with 12 bases spanning the gap. CDR1 SQVTM and CDR2 ANQGSEA come from the germline V gene. The CDR3 has 13 amino acids. Written as DNA, the CDR3 is TGCAGCGTTGAATTAGCGTCGGAGACTGAAGCTTTCTTT. Translated, it gives CSVELASETEAFF.

The chain recombines TRBV27 with TRBJ2-3, with a weak D call TRBD2 (5 bases). The germline CDR1 and CDR2 sequences are MNHEY and SMNVEV (reference sequence). V was pared by 2 bases and J by 4 bases, with 19 bases between. This CDR3 is built from 17 residues. CDR3 loop: CASSLEEAWLFADTQYF. Written as DNA, the CDR3 is TGTGCCAGCAGTTTAGAGGAGGCCTGGTTGTTTGCAGATACGCAGTATTTT.

This chain joins TRBV6-6 and TRBJ2-2; weak D call: TRBD1 (6 bases). The V gene lost 2 bases and the J gene lost 5 bases, with 12 bases spanning the gap. There are 15 residues in the CDR3. In germline, CDR1 is MNHNY, CDR2 SVGAGI (reference sequence). CDR3 sequence reads: CASSYQQGPTGELFF. The CDR3 coding sequence is TGTGCCAGCAGTTACCAACAGGGCCCTACCGGGGAGCTGTTTTTT.

V is TRBV4-1 and J is TRBJ2-1; 11 positions agree with TRBD2. Germline V gene lookup returns CDR1 MGHRA and CDR2 YSYEKL. The CDR3 is made up of 17 amino acids. V gave up 6 bases and J gave up 8 bases; unmatched junction bases: 15. CDR3 nucleotides: TGCGCCAGCAGACTCAGCGGGGCTAGCGGGAGGCTCGATGAGCAGTTCTTC. This translates into CASRLSGASGRLDEQFF.

The gene calls are TRBV6-5 and TRBJ1-2; D possibly corresponds to TRBD1 (5 bases). Germline CDR1 is MNHEY and CDR2 is SVGAGI. The germline V and J ends were trimmed by 2 bases and 3 bases, with 10 bases remaining between them. There are 14 residues in the CDR3. In DNA, the CDR3 is TGTGCCAGCAGTTACCTGCAGGGTTACTATGGCTACACCTTC. Its protein product is CASSYLQGYYGYTF.